This T cell receptor beta chain was captured in a study of PD-1 blockade in classical Hodgkin lymphoma. Study information: Patients were infused with nivolumab 3 mg/kg every 2 weeks. General study results and limits: CD4+ TCR diversity rose significantly by C4D1, and CD8+ TCR diversity did not.

This clone has ten or more counts. Antigen unknown. CDR1 is MNHNS, CDR2 SASEGT, per germline. The V end was cut by 6 bases, the J end by 4 bases, with 12 bases between. The CDR3 is 14 amino acids. Assay used: immunoSEQ multiplex PCR; TCRdb lists only in-frame clones, some missing. The table has 100,000 or so clones, roughly 87% seen once. Time point given: cycle 4 day 1 (C4D1), after six to seven weeks of nivolumab. There was relapse after autologous stem cell transplantation in every patient, and there was variation in brentuximab vedotin exposure. The clonotype originates from a human donor with classical Hodgkin lymphoma. Sequencing was performed on peripheral blood mononuclear cells (PBMCs), taken before the fourth cycle of nivolumab. The chain couples TRBV6-1 to TRBJ2-2, with a possible D match to TRBD1 (5 bases). The CDR3 spells CASRQGKTTGELFF. Here the CDR3 DNA reads TGTGCCAGCAGGCAGGGAAAAACCACCGGGGAGCTGTTTTTT.